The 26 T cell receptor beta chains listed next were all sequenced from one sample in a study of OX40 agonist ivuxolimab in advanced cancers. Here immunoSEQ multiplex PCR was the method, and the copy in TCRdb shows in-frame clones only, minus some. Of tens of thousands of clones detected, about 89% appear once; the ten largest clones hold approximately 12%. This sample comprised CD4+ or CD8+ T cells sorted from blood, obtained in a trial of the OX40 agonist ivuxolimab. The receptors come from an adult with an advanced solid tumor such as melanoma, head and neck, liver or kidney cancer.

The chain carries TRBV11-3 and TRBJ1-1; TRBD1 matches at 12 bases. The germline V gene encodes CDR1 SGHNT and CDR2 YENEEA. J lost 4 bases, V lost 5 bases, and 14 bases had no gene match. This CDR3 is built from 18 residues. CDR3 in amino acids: CASSTGGTGGRSITEAFF. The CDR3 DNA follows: TGTGCCAGCAGCACAGGCGGGACAGGGGGCCGGAGTATCACTGAAGCTTTCTTT.

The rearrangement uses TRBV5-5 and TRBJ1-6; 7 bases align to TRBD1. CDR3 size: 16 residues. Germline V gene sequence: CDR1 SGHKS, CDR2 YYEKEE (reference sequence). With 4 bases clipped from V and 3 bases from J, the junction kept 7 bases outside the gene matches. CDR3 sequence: CASSLTDRDYNSPLHF. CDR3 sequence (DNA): TGTGCCAGCAGCCTAACCGACAGGGACTATAATTCACCCCTCCACTTT. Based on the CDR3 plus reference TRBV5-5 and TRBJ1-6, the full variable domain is DAGVTQSPTHLIKTRGQQVTLRCSPISGHKSVSWYQQVLGQGPQFIFQYYEKEERGRGNFPDRFSARQFPNYSSELNVNALLLGDSALYLCASSLTDRDYNSPLHFGNGTRLTVT.

The CDR3 nucleotides are TGTGCCAGCAGCGATTCACAGCTCCACGGTATGACGAACACTGAAGCTTTCTTT. This gives the protein CASSDSQLHGMTNTEAFF. This chain connects TRBV9 to TRBJ1-1; D is undetermined. The CDR3 spans 18 residues. The ends were cut back, 3 bases at V and 1 base at J, with 22 bases in the middle. CDR1 is SGDLS and CDR2 is YYNGEE in the germline V gene.

The CDR3 loop is CASSSRQGGNTEAFF. The DNA for the CDR3 is TGTGCCAGCAGCTCTCGACAGGGGGGGAACACTGAAGCTTTCTTT. The chain joins TRBV7-6 to TRBJ1-1; TRBD1 matches at 9 bases. Germline V gene lookup returns CDR1 SGHVS and CDR2 FNYEAQ. The CDR3 is 15 amino acids. V lost 4 bases and J lost 1; bases outside the gene matches: 4.

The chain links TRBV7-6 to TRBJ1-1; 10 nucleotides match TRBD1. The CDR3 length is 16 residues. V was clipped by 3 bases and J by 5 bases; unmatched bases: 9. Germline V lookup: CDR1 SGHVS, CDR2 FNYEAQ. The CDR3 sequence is CASSFGDRGRGTEAFF. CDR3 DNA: TGTGCCAGCAGCTTTGGGGACAGGGGCCGAGGGACTGAAGCTTTCTTT.

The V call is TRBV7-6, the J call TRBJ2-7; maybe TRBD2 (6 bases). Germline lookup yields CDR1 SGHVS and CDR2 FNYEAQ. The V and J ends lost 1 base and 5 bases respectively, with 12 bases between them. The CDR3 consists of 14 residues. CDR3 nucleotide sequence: TGTGCCAGCAGCTTAGAGGAGGGGAATCACGAGCAGTACTTC. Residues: CASSLEEGNHEQYF.

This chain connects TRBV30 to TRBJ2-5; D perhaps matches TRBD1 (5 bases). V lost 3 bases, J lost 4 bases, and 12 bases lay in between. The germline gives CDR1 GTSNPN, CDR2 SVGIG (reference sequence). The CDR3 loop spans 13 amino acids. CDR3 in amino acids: CAWSVGDLETQYF. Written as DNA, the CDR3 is TGTGCCTGGAGCGTAGGGGATCTAGAGACCCAGTACTTC.

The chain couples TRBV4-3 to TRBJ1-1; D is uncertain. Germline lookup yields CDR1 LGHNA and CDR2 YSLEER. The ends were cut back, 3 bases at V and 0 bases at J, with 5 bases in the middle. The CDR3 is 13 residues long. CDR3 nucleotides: TGCGCCAGCAGCCACCGGGTGAACACTGAAGCTTTCTTT. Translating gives CASSHRVNTEAFF.

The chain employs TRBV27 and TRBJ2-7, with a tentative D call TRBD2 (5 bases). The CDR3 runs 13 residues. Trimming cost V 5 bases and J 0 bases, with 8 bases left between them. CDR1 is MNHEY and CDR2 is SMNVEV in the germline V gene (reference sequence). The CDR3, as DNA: TGTGCCAGCAGTCCGGGGAGCTCCTACGAGCAGTACTTC. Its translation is CASSPGSSYEQYF.

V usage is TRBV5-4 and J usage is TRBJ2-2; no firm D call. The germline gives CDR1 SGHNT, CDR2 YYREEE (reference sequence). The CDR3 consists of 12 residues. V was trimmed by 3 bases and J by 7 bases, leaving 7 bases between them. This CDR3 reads CASSWPFGELFF. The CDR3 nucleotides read TGTGCCAGCAGCTGGCCCTTCGGGGAGCTGTTTTTT.

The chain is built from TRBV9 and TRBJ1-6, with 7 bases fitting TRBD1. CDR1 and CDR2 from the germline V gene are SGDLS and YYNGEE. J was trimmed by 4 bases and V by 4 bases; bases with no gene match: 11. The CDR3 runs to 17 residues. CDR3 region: CASSPLSEGAYNSPLHF. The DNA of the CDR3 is TGTGCCAGCAGCCCCCTGTCGGAGGGGGCTTATAATTCACCCCTCCACTTT.

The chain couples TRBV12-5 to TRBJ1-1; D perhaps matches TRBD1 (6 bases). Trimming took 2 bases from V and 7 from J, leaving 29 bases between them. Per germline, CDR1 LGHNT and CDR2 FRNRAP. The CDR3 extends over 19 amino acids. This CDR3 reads CASGLTPWGGLSAGNEAFF. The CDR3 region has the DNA TGTGCTAGTGGTTTGACCCCGTGGGGGGGCTTGAGTGCGGGAAATGAAGCTTTCTTT.

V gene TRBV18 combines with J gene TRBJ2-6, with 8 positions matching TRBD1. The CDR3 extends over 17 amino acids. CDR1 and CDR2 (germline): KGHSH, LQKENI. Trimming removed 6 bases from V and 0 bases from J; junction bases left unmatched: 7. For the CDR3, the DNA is TGTGCCAGCTCCAGAACAGGGGGGATCTCTGGGGCCAACGTCCTGACTTTC. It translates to CASSRTGGISGANVLTF. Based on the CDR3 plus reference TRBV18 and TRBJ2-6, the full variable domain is NAGVMQNPRHLVRRRGQEARLRCSPMKGHSHVYWYRQLPEEGLKFMVYLQKENIIDESGMPKERFSAEFPKEGPSILRIQQVVRGDSAAYFCASSRTGGISGANVLTFGAGSRLTVL.

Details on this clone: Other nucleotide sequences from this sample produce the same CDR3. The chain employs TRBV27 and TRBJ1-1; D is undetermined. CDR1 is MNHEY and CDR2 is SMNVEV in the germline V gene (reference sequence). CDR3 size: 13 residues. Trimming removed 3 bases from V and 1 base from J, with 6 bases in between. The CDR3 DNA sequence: TGTGCCAGCAGTTTGGGCCGGAACACTGAAGCTTTCTTT. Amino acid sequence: CASSLGRNTEAFF.

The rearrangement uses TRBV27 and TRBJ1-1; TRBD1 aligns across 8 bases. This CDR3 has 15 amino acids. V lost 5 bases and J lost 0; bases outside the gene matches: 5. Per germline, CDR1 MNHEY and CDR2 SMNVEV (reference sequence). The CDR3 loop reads CASSPPGQVNTEAFF. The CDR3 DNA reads TGTGCCAGCAGTCCTCCGGGACAGGTGAACACTGAAGCTTTCTTT.

CDR3 in amino acids: CASSTGSSNQPQHF. DNA of the CDR3: TGTGCCAGCAGTACGGGAAGCAGCAATCAGCCCCAGCATTTT. The chain couples TRBV6-5 to TRBJ1-5; D is unresolved. Germline-derived CDR1 and CDR2 are MNHEY and SVGAGI. Trimming took off 5 bases at V and 1 base at J, with 9 bases between the two ends. The CDR3 loop spans 14 amino acids.

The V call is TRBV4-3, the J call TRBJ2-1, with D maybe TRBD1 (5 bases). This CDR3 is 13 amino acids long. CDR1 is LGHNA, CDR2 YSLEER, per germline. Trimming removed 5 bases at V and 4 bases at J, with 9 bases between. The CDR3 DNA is TGCGCCAGCAGCACGAACAGGTACAATGAGCAGTTCTTC. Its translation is CASSTNRYNEQFF.

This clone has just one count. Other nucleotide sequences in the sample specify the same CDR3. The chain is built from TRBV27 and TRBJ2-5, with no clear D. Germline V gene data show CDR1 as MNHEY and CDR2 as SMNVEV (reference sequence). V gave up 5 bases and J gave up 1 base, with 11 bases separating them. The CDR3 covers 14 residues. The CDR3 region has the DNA TGTGCCAGCAGTCAAGGGCAGCCCCAAGAGACCCAGTACTTC. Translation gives CASSQGQPQETQYF.

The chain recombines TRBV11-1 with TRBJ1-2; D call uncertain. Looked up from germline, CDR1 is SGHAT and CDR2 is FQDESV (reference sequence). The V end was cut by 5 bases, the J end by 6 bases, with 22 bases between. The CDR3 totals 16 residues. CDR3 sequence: CASSGFVVGGGDGYTF. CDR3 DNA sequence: TGTGCCAGCAGCGGGTTTGTTGTGGGAGGAGGAGATGGCTACACCTTC. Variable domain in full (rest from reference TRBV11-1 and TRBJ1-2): EAEVAQSPRYKITEKSQAVAFWCDPISGHATLYWYRQILGQGPELLVQFQDESVVDDSQLPKDRFSAERLKGVDSTLKIQPAELGDSAMYLCASSGFVVGGGDGYTFGSGTRLTVV.

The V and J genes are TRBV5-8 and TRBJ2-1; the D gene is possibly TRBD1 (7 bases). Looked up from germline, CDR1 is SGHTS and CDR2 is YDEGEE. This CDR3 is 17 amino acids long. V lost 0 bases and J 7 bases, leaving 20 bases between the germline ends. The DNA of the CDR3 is TGTGCCAGCAGCTTGGCCGGGTGGAGGGGGCGGGGAAATGAGCAGTTCTTC. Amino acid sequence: CASSLAGWRGRGNEQFF.

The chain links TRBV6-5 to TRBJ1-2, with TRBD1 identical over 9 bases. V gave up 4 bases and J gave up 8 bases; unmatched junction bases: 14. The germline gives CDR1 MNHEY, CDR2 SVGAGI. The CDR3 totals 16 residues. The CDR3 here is CASSWGQGRLGEGYTF. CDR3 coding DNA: TGTGCCAGCAGTTGGGGACAGGGACGCCTTGGGGAGGGCTACACCTTC.

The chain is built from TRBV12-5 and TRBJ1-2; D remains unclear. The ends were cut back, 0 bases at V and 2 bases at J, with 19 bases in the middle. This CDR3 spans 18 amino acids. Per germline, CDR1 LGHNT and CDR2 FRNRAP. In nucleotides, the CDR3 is TGTGCTAGTGGTTTGGTACTATTCCGCAGGACCGACAACTATGGCTACACCTTC. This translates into CASGLVLFRRTDNYGYTF.

CDR3 DNA sequence: TGTGCCAGCAGCGCCACAGGCTACGAGCAGTACTTC. It codes for CASSATGYEQYF. The chain joins TRBV9 to TRBJ2-7, with D possibly being TRBD1 (5 bases). Between the trimmed V and J ends, which lost 3 bases and 3 bases, there was a span of 7 bases. This CDR3 has 12 residues. Germline assignment: CDR1 SGDLS and CDR2 YYNGEE. The full variable domain, completed using reference TRBV9 and TRBJ2-7, is DSGVTQTPKHLITATGQRVTLRCSPRSGDLSVYWYQQSLDQGLQFLIQYYNGEERAKGNILERFSAQQFPDLHSELNLSSLELGDSALYFCASSATGYEQYFGPGTRLTVT.

The CDR3 nucleotides are TGTGCCAGCAGCCAAGGACAGGGGAACACTGAAGCTTTCTTT. Translated: CASSQGQGNTEAFF. The genes are TRBV6-6 and TRBJ1-1; 8 bases line up with TRBD1. V was pared by 6 bases and J by 1 base, with 4 bases of the junction left unmatched. Looked up from germline, CDR1 is MNHNY and CDR2 is SVGAGI (reference sequence). This CDR3 contains 14 residues.

CDR3 sequence (DNA): TGTGCCAGCACCCCGGGGGGGGGCAACACCGGGGAGCTGTTTTTT. This translates into CASTPGGGNTGELFF. This rearrangement joins TRBV9 to TRBJ2-2; 8 nucleotides line up with TRBD2. This CDR3 is 15 amino acids long. V dropped 6 bases and J dropped 2; count of bases not matched to a gene: 6. Germline V gene sequence: CDR1 SGDLS, CDR2 YYNGEE.

The CDR3 here is CASSLQGTGGGTEAFF. CDR3 in DNA: TGTGCCAGCAGTTTACAGGGGACAGGGGGAGGCACTGAAGCTTTCTTT. V gene TRBV27 combines with J gene TRBJ1-1, with 11 bases fitting TRBD1. Germline assignment: CDR1 MNHEY and CDR2 SMNVEV (reference sequence). The length of the CDR3 is 16 residues. J was trimmed by 4 bases and V by 2 bases; bases with no gene match: 6.